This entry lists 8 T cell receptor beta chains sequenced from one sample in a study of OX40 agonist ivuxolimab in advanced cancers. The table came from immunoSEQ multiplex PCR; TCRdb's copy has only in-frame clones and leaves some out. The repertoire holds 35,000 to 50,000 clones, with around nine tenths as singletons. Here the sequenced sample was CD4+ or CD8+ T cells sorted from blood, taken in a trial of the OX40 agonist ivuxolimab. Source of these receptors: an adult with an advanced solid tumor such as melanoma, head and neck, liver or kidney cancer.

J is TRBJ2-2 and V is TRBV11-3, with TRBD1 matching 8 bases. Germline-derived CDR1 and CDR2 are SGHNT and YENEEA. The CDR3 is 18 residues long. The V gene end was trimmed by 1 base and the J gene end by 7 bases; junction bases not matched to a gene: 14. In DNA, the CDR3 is TGTGCCAGCAGCTTAGTGGGCCCCGCAGGGGGCGCGATCGGGGAGCTGTTTTTT. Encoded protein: CASSLVGPAGGAIGELFF.

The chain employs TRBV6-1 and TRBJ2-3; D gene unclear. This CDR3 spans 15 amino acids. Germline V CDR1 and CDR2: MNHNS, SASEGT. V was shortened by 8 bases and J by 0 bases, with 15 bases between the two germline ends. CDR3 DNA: TGTGCCAGCGCCTTAGAAGCGCTGAGCACAGATACGCAGTATTTT. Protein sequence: CASALEALSTDTQYF.

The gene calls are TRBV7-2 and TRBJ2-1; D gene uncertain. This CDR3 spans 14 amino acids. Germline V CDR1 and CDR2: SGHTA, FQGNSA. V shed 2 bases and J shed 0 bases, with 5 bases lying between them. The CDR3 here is CASSLYSSYNEQFF. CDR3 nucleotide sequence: TGTGCCAGCAGCTTATACTCCTCCTACAATGAGCAGTTCTTC.

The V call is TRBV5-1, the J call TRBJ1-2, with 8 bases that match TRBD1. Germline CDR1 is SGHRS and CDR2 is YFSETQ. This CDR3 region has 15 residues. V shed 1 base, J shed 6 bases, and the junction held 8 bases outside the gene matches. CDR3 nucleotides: TGCGCCAGCAGCTTGACCCAGGACAGGGAAAATGGCTACACCTTC. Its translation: CASSLTQDRENGYTF.

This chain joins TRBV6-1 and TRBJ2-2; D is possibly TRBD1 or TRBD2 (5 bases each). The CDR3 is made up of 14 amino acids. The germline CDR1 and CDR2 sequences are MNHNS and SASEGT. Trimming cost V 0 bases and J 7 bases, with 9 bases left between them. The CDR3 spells CASSEARGGGELFF. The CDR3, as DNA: TGTGCCAGCAGTGAAGCTCGGGGCGGCGGGGAGCTGTTTTTT.

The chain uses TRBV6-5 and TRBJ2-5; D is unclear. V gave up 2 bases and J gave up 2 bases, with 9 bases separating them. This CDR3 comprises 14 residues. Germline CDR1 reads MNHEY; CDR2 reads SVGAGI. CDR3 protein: CASSYRSVQETQYF. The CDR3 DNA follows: TGTGCCAGCAGTTACCGGTCTGTACAAGAGACCCAGTACTTC.

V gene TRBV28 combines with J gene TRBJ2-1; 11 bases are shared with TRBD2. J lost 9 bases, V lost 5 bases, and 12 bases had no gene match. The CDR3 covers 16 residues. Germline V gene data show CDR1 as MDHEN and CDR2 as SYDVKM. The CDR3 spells CASSPRGSGRDAEQFF. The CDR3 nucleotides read TGTGCCAGCAGTCCACGGGGTAGCGGGAGGGATGCTGAGCAGTTCTTC.

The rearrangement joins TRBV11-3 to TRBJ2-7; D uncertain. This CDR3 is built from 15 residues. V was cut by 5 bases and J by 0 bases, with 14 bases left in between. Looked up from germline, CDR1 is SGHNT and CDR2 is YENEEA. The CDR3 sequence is CASSNSLPLSYEQYF. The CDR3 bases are TGTGCCAGCAGCAACTCACTTCCCCTCTCCTACGAGCAGTACTTC. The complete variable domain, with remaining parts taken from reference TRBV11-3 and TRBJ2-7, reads EAGVVQSPRYKIIEKKQPVAFWCNPISGHNTLYWYLQNLGQGPELLIRYENEEAVDDSQLPKDRFSAERLKGVDSTLKIQPAELGDSAVYLCASSNSLPLSYEQYFGPGTRLTVT.